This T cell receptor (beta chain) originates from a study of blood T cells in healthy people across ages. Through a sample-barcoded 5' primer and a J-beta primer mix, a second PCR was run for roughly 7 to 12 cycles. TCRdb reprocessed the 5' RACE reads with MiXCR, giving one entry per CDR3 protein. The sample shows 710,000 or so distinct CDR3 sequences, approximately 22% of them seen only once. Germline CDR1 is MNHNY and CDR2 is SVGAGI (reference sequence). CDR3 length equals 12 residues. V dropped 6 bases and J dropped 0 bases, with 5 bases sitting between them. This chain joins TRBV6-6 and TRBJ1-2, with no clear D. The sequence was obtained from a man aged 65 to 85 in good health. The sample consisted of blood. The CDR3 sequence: CASSDPNYGYTF. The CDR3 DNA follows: TGTGCCAGCAGCGACCCTAACTATGGCTACACCTTC.